This T cell receptor beta chain was sequenced during a study of blood T cells in healthy people across ages. Study-wide results and caveats: Both higher diversity and more naive CD4+ cells marked long-lived donors when set against aged donors. Among T cells, TCR beta diversity per million cells dropped roughly linearly as age rose.

Germline lookup yields CDR1 LGHDT and CDR2 YNNKEL (reference sequence). This CDR3 is 14 amino acids long. Alongside a J-beta primer mix, a sample-barcoded 5' primer served in a second PCR lasting roughly 7 to 11 cycles. TCRdb used MiXCR to reprocess the 5' RACE reads, holding one entry per CDR3 protein. The sample has some 900,000 distinct CDR3 sequences; roughly 43% are singletons. Per-sample yields of isolated PBMCs were at least 6 million. A few counts support this clonotype. The antigen is undetermined. Sequenced input: blood. The clonotype originates from a man aged 25-45 years in good health. V gene TRBV3-1 combines with J gene TRBJ2-5; D might be TRBD2 (5 bases). The J call may be in error: the DNA end matches TRBJ2-7 better. CDR3 protein: CASSQDQWTYEQYF. CDR3 DNA: TGTGCCAGCAGCCAAGATCAATGGACTTACGAGCAGTACTTC.